The rows below give T cell receptor beta chains drawn from one sample of a study of T cell responses to AZD1222 COVID-19 vaccine. Here immunoSEQ multiplex PCR was the method, and the copy in TCRdb shows in-frame clones only, minus some. Counted here are approximately 160,000 clones, around 93% occurring once; the ten biggest clones make up approximately 4.8%. This specimen was peripheral blood, taken on day 0 of AZD1222 vaccination. Receptor source: an adult in good health. Each CDR3 is given with its conserved first and last residue. D genes are given only for firm matches. Only some rows state a clone size, as once, few, many or a class for expanded clones.

cdr3_aa: CASRLGFGEKLFF
cdr3_nt: TGTGCCAGCAGGTTGGGTTTCGGAGAAAAACTGTTTTTT
d_call: -
clone_size: -
v_call: TRBV7-9
j_call: TRBJ1-4

cdr3_aa: CASSPRLAGVKAYEQYF
cdr3_nt: TGTGCCAGCAGCCCTAGACTAGCGGGAGTCAAGGCCTACGAGCAGTACTTC
d_call: TRBD2
clone_size: -
v_call: TRBV3-1/TRBV3-2
j_call: TRBJ2-7

cdr3_aa: CASSAGGWNEQFF
cdr3_nt: TGTGCCAGCTCAGCGGGAGGGTGGAATGAGCAGTTCTTC
d_call: TRBD2
clone_size: once
v_call: TRBV11-2
j_call: TRBJ2-1

cdr3_aa: CASKGGPEAFF
cdr3_nt: TGTGCCAGCAAAGGGGGCCCTGAAGCTTTCTTT
d_call: TRBD1
clone_size: -
v_call: TRBV12-3/TRBV12-4
j_call: TRBJ1-1

cdr3_aa: CASSILGTGDSPLHF
cdr3_nt: TGTGCCAGTAGTATCCTCGGGACAGGGGATTCACCCCTCCACTTT
d_call: TRBD1
clone_size: -
v_call: TRBV19
j_call: TRBJ1-6

cdr3_aa: CAWSVGNRGSTTGTEAFF
cdr3_nt: TGTGCCTGGAGTGTAGGTAACCGAGGCAGCACCACAGGCACTGAAGCTTTCTTT
d_call: -
clone_size: -
v_call: TRBV30
j_call: TRBJ1-1

cdr3_aa: CASSLDGVSGNTIYF
cdr3_nt: TGTGCCAGCAGCTTAGATGGCGTCTCTGGAAACACCATATATTTT
d_call: -
clone_size: -
v_call: TRBV11-2
j_call: TRBJ1-3

cdr3_aa: CASKFLPMNTEAFF
cdr3_nt: TGTGCCAGCAAATTCTTACCCATGAACACTGAAGCTTTCTTT
d_call: -
clone_size: -
v_call: TRBV7-2
j_call: TRBJ1-1

cdr3_aa: CASNPRTGGSEQYF
cdr3_nt: TGTGCCAGCAACCCTCGGACAGGGGGCAGTGAGCAGTACTTC
d_call: TRBD1
clone_size: -
v_call: TRBV5-5
j_call: TRBJ2-7

cdr3_aa: CASSLFREPSYNEQFF
cdr3_nt: TGTGCCAGCAGTTTATTCCGGGAGCCATCCTACAATGAGCAGTTCTTC
d_call: -
clone_size: -
v_call: TRBV28
j_call: TRBJ2-1

cdr3_aa: CASSRQGGFNEQFF
cdr3_nt: TGTGCCAGCTCAAGACAGGGCGGTTTTAATGAGCAGTTCTTC
d_call: TRBD1
clone_size: -
v_call: TRBV6-5
j_call: TRBJ2-1

cdr3_aa: CASSFGTTEAFF
cdr3_nt: TGTGCCAGCAGTTTTGGCACCACTGAAGCTTTCTTT
d_call: -
clone_size: -
v_call: TRBV12-3/TRBV12-4
j_call: TRBJ1-1

cdr3_aa: CASSESWGAAYEQYF
cdr3_nt: TGCGCCAGCAGTGAGTCATGGGGGGCGGCCTACGAGCAGTACTTC
d_call: -
clone_size: -
v_call: TRBV10-2
j_call: TRBJ2-7

cdr3_aa: CASSRDLNTEAFF
cdr3_nt: TGTGCCAGCAGCCGGGACTTGAACACTGAAGCTTTCTTT
d_call: -
clone_size: -
v_call: TRBV25-1
j_call: TRBJ1-1

cdr3_aa: CASSSLAGPYNEQFF
cdr3_nt: TGTGCCAGCAGCTCCCTGGCGGGACCCTACAATGAGCAGTTCTTC
d_call: -
clone_size: few
v_call: TRBV7-3
j_call: TRBJ2-1

cdr3_aa: CALQASSYEQYF
cdr3_nt: TGTGCCCTCCAGGCAAGCTCTTACGAGCAGTACTTC
d_call: -
clone_size: -
v_call: TRBV30
j_call: TRBJ2-7

cdr3_aa: CASSLDVGLQETQYF
cdr3_nt: TGCGCCAGCAGCTTGGACGTGGGGCTCCAAGAGACCCAGTACTTC
d_call: -
clone_size: -
v_call: TRBV5-1
j_call: TRBJ2-5

cdr3_aa: CASTGSPLHF
cdr3_nt: TGTGCCAGCACAGGATCACCCCTCCACTTT
d_call: -
clone_size: -
v_call: TRBV11-3
j_call: TRBJ1-6

cdr3_aa: CASGSQTNSPLHF
cdr3_nt: TGTGCCAGCGGTAGTCAGACTAATTCACCCCTCCACTTT
d_call: -
clone_size: -
v_call: TRBV28
j_call: TRBJ1-6

cdr3_aa: CASSLERISGNTIYF
cdr3_nt: TGTGCCAGCAGCTTAGAACGTATCTCTGGAAACACCATATATTTT
d_call: -
clone_size: -
v_call: TRBV7-6
j_call: TRBJ1-3

cdr3_aa: CASSLSGQGGEKLFF
cdr3_nt: TGTGCCAGCAGCTTATCCGGACAGGGCGGTGAAAAACTGTTTTTT
d_call: TRBD1
clone_size: -
v_call: TRBV7-8
j_call: TRBJ1-4

cdr3_aa: CASSSDPYNEQFF
cdr3_nt: TGTGCCAGCAGTTCTGACCCCTACAATGAGCAGTTCTTC
d_call: -
clone_size: -
v_call: TRBV12-3/TRBV12-4
j_call: TRBJ2-1

cdr3_aa: CASRQGFYGYTF
cdr3_nt: TGTGCCAGCAGACAGGGGTTCTATGGCTACACCTTC
d_call: TRBD1
clone_size: -
v_call: TRBV27
j_call: TRBJ1-2

cdr3_aa: CASAQGFPYEQYF
cdr3_nt: TGTGCCAGCGCTCAAGGGTTCCCCTACGAGCAGTACTTC
d_call: -
clone_size: -
v_call: TRBV27
j_call: TRBJ2-7

cdr3_aa: CASSLGGTGVYGYTF
cdr3_nt: TGTGCCAGCAGTCTTGGGGGTACAGGCGTCTATGGCTACACCTTC
d_call: -
clone_size: -
v_call: TRBV7-8
j_call: TRBJ1-2

cdr3_aa: CASGKEGQGVRTEAFF
cdr3_nt: TGTGCCAGCGGAAAGGAGGGACAGGGGGTAAGAACTGAAGCTTTCTTT
d_call: -
clone_size: -
v_call: TRBV21-1
j_call: TRBJ1-1

cdr3_aa: CASSRVGFPGELFF
cdr3_nt: TGTGCCAGCAGCCGAGTGGGGTTTCCCGGGGAGCTGTTTTTT
d_call: -
clone_size: -
v_call: TRBV7-8
j_call: TRBJ2-2

cdr3_aa: CASSHRPSDTQYF
cdr3_nt: TGTGCCAGCAGCCACCGACCGTCAGATACGCAGTATTTT
d_call: -
clone_size: -
v_call: TRBV3-1/TRBV3-2
j_call: TRBJ2-3

cdr3_aa: CASSFGEGANTEAFF
cdr3_nt: TGTGCCAGCAGCTTTGGCGAGGGGGCGAACACTGAAGCTTTCTTT
d_call: TRBD1
clone_size: -
v_call: TRBV9
j_call: TRBJ1-1

cdr3_aa: CASSLETSSGRANYNEQFF
cdr3_nt: TGTGCCAGCAGCTTAGAAACCAGTAGCGGGAGGGCAAATTACAATGAGCAGTTCTTC
d_call: TRBD2
clone_size: -
v_call: TRBV13
j_call: TRBJ2-1

cdr3_aa: CASSGTLAGNTIYF
cdr3_nt: TGTGCCAGCAGTGGGACCTTGGCTGGAAACACCATATATTTT
d_call: -
clone_size: -
v_call: TRBV28
j_call: TRBJ1-3

cdr3_aa: CASDGQGAGELFF
cdr3_nt: TGTGCCAGCGATGGACAGGGGGCCGGGGAGCTGTTTTTT
d_call: TRBD1
clone_size: -
v_call: TRBV19
j_call: TRBJ2-2

cdr3_aa: CASSSTDGGSYEQYF
cdr3_nt: TGTGCCAGCAGCTCGACCGATGGGGGCTCCTACGAGCAGTACTTC
d_call: -
clone_size: -
v_call: TRBV6-2/TRBV6-3
j_call: TRBJ2-7

cdr3_aa: CASSPTTGSMNSPLHF
cdr3_nt: TGTGCCAGCAGCCCGACGACAGGATCTATGAATTCACCCCTCCACTTT
d_call: -
clone_size: -
v_call: TRBV9
j_call: TRBJ1-6

cdr3_aa: CASSSVLSGLANTGELFF
cdr3_nt: TGTGCCAGCAGCTCCGTCCTTTCGGGACTAGCTAACACCGGGGAGCTGTTTTTT
d_call: TRBD2
clone_size: -
v_call: TRBV7-6
j_call: TRBJ2-2

cdr3_aa: CASSVLQETQYF
cdr3_nt: TGCGCCAGCAGCGTCCTCCAAGAGACCCAGTACTTC
d_call: -
clone_size: once
v_call: TRBV5-1
j_call: TRBJ2-5

cdr3_aa: CASSGSGSSTDTQYF
cdr3_nt: TGTGCCAGCAGCGGTAGCGGGAGTAGCACAGATACGCAGTATTTT
d_call: TRBD2
clone_size: -
v_call: TRBV6-5
j_call: TRBJ2-3

cdr3_aa: CASSRGLVVDEQFF
cdr3_nt: TGTGCCAGCAGCCGGGGACTAGTAGTCGATGAGCAGTTCTTC
d_call: TRBD2
clone_size: -
v_call: TRBV7-9
j_call: TRBJ2-1